The present T cell receptor beta chain was sequenced within a study of cytomegalovirus exposure and HLA in healthy donors. Study-level background: Among about 179 million T cells, an earlier analysis found around 100 million unique TCR beta sequences.

Germline V gene data show CDR1 as SGHNT and CDR2 as YYREEE (reference sequence). J was trimmed by 7 bases and V by 3 bases; bases with no gene match: 17. CDR3 length equals 17 residues. Comments on this clone: Its antigen is not identified.

Study results and limitations: A later analysis linked a missense variant in DCLRE1C to the trimming of TCR beta V and J genes. A list of roughly 180 TCR beta chains associated with cytomegalovirus was given.

The PCR employed 60 Vbeta primers together with 13 Jbeta primers. Only in-frame clones appear in the TCRdb table, and some are missing; sequencing was by immunoSEQ multiplex PCR. The sample's table shows around 140,000 clones. The chain combines TRBV5-4 with TRBJ2-3; TRBD2 matches 7 bases. The source is a male donor in good health and CMV-seronegative. The sample taken for sequencing was PBMCs. CDR3: CASSSDVPGGIANTQYF. Here the CDR3 DNA reads TGTGCCAGCAGCTCGGATGTCCCGGGGGGAATCGCTAATACGCAGTATTTT.